The entry that follows covers one TCR beta chain sequence. The antigen is not known. This specimen belongs to a study of shared clonotypes between healthy human individuals. There are 15 residues in the CDR3. The V end was cut by 1 base, the J end by 5 bases, with 11 bases between. CDR1 MDHEN and CDR2 SYDVKM come from the germline V gene. Deep was the level at which the assay was run. Measured with immunoSEQ multiplex PCR; TCRdb has only the in-frame clones, and not every one. The sample carries roughly 120,000 clones, 65% to 75% recorded once. Overall study results and limits: Several donors had about 5% of their naive CD4 clonotypes in common.

This chain joins TRBV28 and TRBJ2-2, with D perhaps TRBD1 (5 bases). This clonotype originated in a woman aged 30 to 39 in good health. The source material was memory CD8+ T cells sorted from blood. The subset was: CD45RO+ cells pooled with CCR7-negative TemRA cells. This chain's CDR3 is CASSLSVRATGELFF. The CDR3 nucleotides are TGTGCCAGCAGTTTATCTGTCAGGGCAACCGGGGAGCTGTTTTTT.